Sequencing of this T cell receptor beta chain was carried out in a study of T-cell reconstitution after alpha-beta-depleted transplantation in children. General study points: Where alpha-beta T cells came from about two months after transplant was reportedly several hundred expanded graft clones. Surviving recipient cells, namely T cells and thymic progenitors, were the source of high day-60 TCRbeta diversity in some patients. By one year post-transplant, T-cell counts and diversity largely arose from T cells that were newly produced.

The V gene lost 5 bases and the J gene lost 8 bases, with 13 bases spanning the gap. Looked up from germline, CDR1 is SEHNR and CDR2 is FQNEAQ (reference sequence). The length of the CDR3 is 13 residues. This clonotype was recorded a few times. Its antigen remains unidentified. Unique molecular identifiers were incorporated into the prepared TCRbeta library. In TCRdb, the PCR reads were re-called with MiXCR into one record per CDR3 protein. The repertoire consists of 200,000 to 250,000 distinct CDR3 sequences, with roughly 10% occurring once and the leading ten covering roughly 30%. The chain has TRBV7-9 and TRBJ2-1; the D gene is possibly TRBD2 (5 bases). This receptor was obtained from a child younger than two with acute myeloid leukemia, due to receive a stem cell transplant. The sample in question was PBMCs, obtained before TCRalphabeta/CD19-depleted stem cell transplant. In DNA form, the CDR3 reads TGTGCCAGCAGCCTGTCTAGCCGAGATGAGCAGTTCTTC. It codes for CASSLSSRDEQFF.